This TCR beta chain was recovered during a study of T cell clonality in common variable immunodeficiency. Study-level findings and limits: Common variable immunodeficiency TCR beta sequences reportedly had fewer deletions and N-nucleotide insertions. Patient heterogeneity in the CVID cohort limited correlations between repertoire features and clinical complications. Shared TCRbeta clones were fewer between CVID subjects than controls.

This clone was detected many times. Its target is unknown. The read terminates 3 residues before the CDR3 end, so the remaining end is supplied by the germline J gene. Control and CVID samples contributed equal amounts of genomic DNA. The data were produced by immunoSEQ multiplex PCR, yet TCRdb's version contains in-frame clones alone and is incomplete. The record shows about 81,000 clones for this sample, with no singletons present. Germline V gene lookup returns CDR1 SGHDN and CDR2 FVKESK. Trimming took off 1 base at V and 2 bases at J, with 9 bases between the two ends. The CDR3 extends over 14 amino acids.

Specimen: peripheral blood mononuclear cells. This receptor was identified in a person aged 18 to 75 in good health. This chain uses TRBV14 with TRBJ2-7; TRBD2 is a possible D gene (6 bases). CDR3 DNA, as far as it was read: TGTGCCAGCAGCCAAGCGGAGGGGACCTACGAG. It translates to CASSQAEGTYE. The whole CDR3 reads CASSQAEGTYEQYF.